Below, 28 T cell receptor beta chains from the same sample are listed, as sequenced in a study of blood T cell repertoires in COVID-19. TCRdb's copy holds only in-frame clones and misses some; the assay was immunoSEQ multiplex PCR. This table has about 190,000 clones, roughly 88% appearing once. The specimen was PBMCs or T cells enriched from blood (not recorded which). The receptors were gathered from a woman aged 25-40 years who had recovered from COVID-19.

The chain joins TRBV29-1 to TRBJ2-1; weak D call: TRBD1 (6 bases). The CDR3 is made up of 14 amino acids. V dropped 4 bases and J dropped 7 bases, with 17 bases sitting between them. Germline CDR1 SQVTM, CDR2 ANQGSEA. The CDR3 here is CSVVDRTPQNEQFF. CDR3 nucleotide sequence: TGCAGCGTTGTGGACAGAACCCCACAGAATGAGCAGTTCTTC.

Remarks on this clone: Other DNA variants within this sample encode the same CDR3. The gene calls are TRBV3-1 (or the pseudogene TRBV3-2) and TRBJ1-1; no clear D gene. CDR1 is LGHDT and CDR2 is YNNKEL in the germline V gene (reference sequence). This CDR3 is 14 amino acids long. With 1 base removed from V and 2 bases from J, the gap between germline ends came to 8 bases. CDR3 nucleotides: TGTGCCAGCAGCCAAGGGGCAGGAAACACTGAAGCTTTCTTT. It translates to CASSQGAGNTEAFF.

The CDR3 sequence: CASQGSSYNSPLHF. The CDR3 DNA reads as TGTGCCAGTCAGGGGAGCTCCTATAATTCACCCCTCCACTTT. The chain employs TRBV5-6 and TRBJ1-6, with D maybe TRBD1 (6 bases). The CDR3 runs to 14 residues. V gave up 8 bases and J gave up 0 bases, with 9 bases separating them. Germline CDR1 and CDR2: SGHDT and YYEEEE.

The chain uses TRBV18 and TRBJ2-7, with 8 positions matching TRBD1. CDR1 and CDR2 from the germline V gene are KGHSH and LQKENI. This CDR3 contains 13 residues. V was pared by 4 bases and J by 4 bases, with 3 bases of the junction left unmatched. The CDR3 spells CASSLGQEYEQYF. CDR3 bases: TGTGCCAGCTCACTGGGACAGGAATACGAGCAGTACTTC.

The genes are TRBV5-5 and TRBJ1-5; 10 bases match TRBD1. V dropped 3 bases and J dropped 9; count of bases not matched to a gene: 3. The CDR3 is 13 amino acids. Germline CDR1 reads SGHKS; CDR2 reads YYEKEE (reference sequence). In DNA, the CDR3 is TGTGCCAGCAGCTGGGGACAGGGGTGGCCCCAGCATTTT. Protein product: CASSWGQGWPQHF.

The J gene is TRBJ2-1, the V gene TRBV27, with TRBD2 identical over 9 bases. V was pared by 2 bases and J by 1 base, with 6 bases of the junction left unmatched. Germline CDR1 is MNHEY and CDR2 is SMNVEV (reference sequence). The CDR3 covers 17 residues. CDR3 in amino acids: CASSLIPSGRSYNEQFF. The CDR3 DNA is TGTGCCAGCAGTTTAATTCCCAGCGGGAGGTCCTACAATGAGCAGTTCTTC.

J is TRBJ1-6 and V is TRBV19, with 8 positions matching TRBD1. V dropped 6 bases and J dropped 8; count of bases not matched to a gene: 6. The CDR3 is 14 residues long. Looked up from germline, CDR1 is LNHDA and CDR2 is SQIVND (reference sequence). Here the CDR3 DNA reads TGTGCCAGTAGGGCCGGGACAGGAGATTCACCCCTCCACTTT. Amino acids: CASRAGTGDSPLHF.

The genes are TRBV6-5 and TRBJ2-2; no firm D call. The CDR3 consists of 16 residues. Germline values: CDR1 MNHEY, CDR2 SVGAGI. Trimming left V 0 bases short and J 4 bases short, with 12 bases between. The DNA of the CDR3 is TGTGCCAGCAGTTACTCGAATTGGGTAGCCACCGGGGAGCTGTTTTTT. It is translated as CASSYSNWVATGELFF.

V is TRBV29-1 and J is TRBJ1-4; TRBD1 aligns across 7 bases. The V and J ends lost 3 bases and 2 bases, in that order; junction bases with no gene match: 0. The CDR3 runs 13 residues. Per germline, CDR1 SQVTM and CDR2 ANQGSEA. The CDR3 protein is CSVDRGTNEKLFF. The CDR3 DNA reads TGCAGCGTTGACAGGGGGACTAATGAAAAACTGTTTTTT.

This chain joins TRBV3-1 (or the pseudogene TRBV3-2) and TRBJ1-4; the D gene is possibly TRBD1 (5 bases). Trimming took off 9 bases at V and 8 bases at J, with 22 bases between the two ends. Looked up from germline, CDR1 is LGHDT and CDR2 is YNNKEL (reference sequence). CDR3 length: 15 amino acids. CDR3 nucleotides: TGTGCCAGTAAACGCCAGCAGGGCAATAAAGAAAAACTGTTTTTT. Translation gives CASKRQQGNKEKLFF.

The chain recombines TRBV15 with TRBJ2-2; 7 bases match TRBD2. V shed 7 bases, J shed 0 bases, and the junction held 5 bases outside the gene matches. Germline-derived CDR1 and CDR2 are LNHNV and YYDKDF (reference sequence). CDR3 length: 15 amino acids. The CDR3 DNA reads TGTGCCACCACCGCGGGGGAGACGAACACCGGGGAGCTGTTTTTT. Protein: CATTAGETNTGELFF.

The chain is built from TRBV2 and TRBJ1-5; TRBD1 matches 7 bases. The CDR3 runs to 15 residues. The germline V gene encodes CDR1 SNHLY and CDR2 FYNNEI. Germline trimming cut 5 bases from V and 2 bases from J; bases unmatched to any gene: 6. The CDR3 DNA reads TGTGCCAGCAGTCAAAGAGGGACAGGCAATCAGCCCCAGCATTTT. Translating it yields CASSQRGTGNQPQHF.

The chain links TRBV5-5 to TRBJ1-5; D might be TRBD1 (5 bases). Germline loops: CDR1 SGHKS, CDR2 YYEKEE (reference sequence). The CDR3 sequence is 16 residues long. V was pared by 0 bases and J by 4 bases, with 14 bases between. CDR3 sequence: CASSLEVDSLNQPQHF. CDR3 in DNA: TGTGCCAGCAGCTTGGAAGTTGACAGCCTGAATCAGCCCCAGCATTTT.

As for this clone: The junction departs from germline at one end; a sequencing error may be responsible. The chain couples TRBV28 to TRBJ1-1, with 9 positions matching TRBD1. CDR3 length: 15 residues. The germline V gene encodes CDR1 MDHEN and CDR2 SYDVKM. The CDR3 DNA reads TGTGCCAGCAGTACATTTGGACAGGGGAACGCTGAAGCTTTCTTT. Amino acid sequence: CASSTFGQGNAEAFF.

This chain links TRBV5-1 with TRBJ2-7; D is possibly TRBD2 (5 bases). Germline lookup yields CDR1 SGHRS and CDR2 YFSETQ. The V end was cut by 0 bases, the J end by 1 base, with 11 bases between. This CDR3 has 15 residues. In DNA form, the CDR3 reads TGCGCCAGCAGCTTGGTCGGAGGACCTTCCTACGAGCAGTACTTC. Its translation is CASSLVGGPSYEQYF. The full variable domain, in which reference TRBV5-1 and TRBJ2-7 provide the parts outside the CDR3, is KAGVTQTPRYLIKTRGQQVTLSCSPISGHRSVSWYQQTPGQGLQFLFEYFSETQRNKGNFPGRFSGRQFSNSRSEMNVSTLELGDSALYLCASSLVGGPSYEQYFGPGTRLTVT.

The chain couples TRBV24-1 to TRBJ2-1, with D maybe TRBD1 (6 bases). The CDR3 length is 15 residues. Trimming shortened V by 4 bases and J by 7 bases, and 16 bases separated the two germline ends. The germline V gene has CDR1 KGHDR and CDR2 SFDVKD. Written as DNA, the CDR3 is TGTGCCACCAGTGAAACCAATACAGGGAAGAATGAGCAGTTCTTC. Residues: CATSETNTGKNEQFF.

V gene TRBV12-3 or TRBV12-4 combines with J gene TRBJ2-7; 9 bases line up with TRBD1. Trimming removed 5 bases from V and 9 bases from J; junction bases left unmatched: 8. The CDR3 is made up of 13 amino acids. The CDR3 DNA reads TGTGCCAGCAGTAACCGACGACAGGGGGGGCAGTACTTC. Translation: CASSNRRQGGQYF.

This clone appeared a few times. The CDR3: CATSDRTSGRLTQYF. The CDR3 nucleotides are TGTGCCACCAGTGACCGGACTAGCGGGAGGCTTACGCAGTATTTT. V and J are TRBV24-1 and TRBJ2-3; 14 nucleotides agree with TRBD2. The CDR3 runs to 15 residues. Germline assignment: CDR1 KGHDR and CDR2 SFDVKD. Trimming removed 4 bases from V and 8 bases from J; junction bases left unmatched: 4.

This clone was detected once. J is TRBJ1-2 and V is TRBV28; 8 bases are a match to TRBD1. This CDR3 comprises 14 residues. Trimming at V came to 4 bases and at J to 3 bases, leaving 4 bases not matched to a gene. Looked up from germline, CDR1 is MDHEN and CDR2 is SYDVKM. The CDR3 DNA reads TGTGCCAGCAGTTCGACAGGGGAGGACTATGGCTACACCTTC. This sequence encodes CASSSTGEDYGYTF.

The chain combines TRBV9 with TRBJ2-2, with a possible D match to TRBD2 (5 bases). Trimming cost V 4 bases and J 7 bases, with 26 bases left between them. The germline V gene has CDR1 SGDLS and CDR2 YYNGEE. The CDR3 has 18 amino acids. The CDR3: CASSPRPTDGGTGGELFF. In nucleotides, the CDR3 is TGTGCCAGCAGCCCCCGACCCACAGATGGAGGAACTGGCGGGGAGCTGTTTTTT.

This chain links TRBV28 with TRBJ1-5; D perhaps matches TRBD1 (5 bases). Germline assignment: CDR1 MDHEN and CDR2 SYDVKM. Trimming left V 3 bases short and J 4 bases short, with 7 bases between. The CDR3 length is 13 residues. The CDR3 loop reads CASSFQGNQPQHF. CDR3 DNA: TGTGCCAGCAGTTTCCAGGGTAATCAGCCCCAGCATTTT.

The chain uses TRBV28 and TRBJ1-5; D may be TRBD1 (5 bases). This CDR3 has 16 residues. V gave up 8 bases and J gave up 1 base, with 18 bases separating them. The germline gives CDR1 MDHEN, CDR2 SYDVKM. The CDR3 coding sequence is TGTGCCAGCTTTCAGTCGGGACTCACCAGCAATCAGCCCCAGCATTTT. It translates to CASFQSGLTSNQPQHF.

The chain employs TRBV6-5 and TRBJ1-1, with D possibly being TRBD1 (5 bases). This CDR3 region has 14 residues. Per the germline V gene, CDR1 is MNHEY and CDR2 is SVGAGI. The ends were cut back, 4 bases at V and 2 bases at J, with 11 bases in the middle. The CDR3 DNA reads TGTGCCAGCAGTTGGGCGGGGGGAAACACTGAAGCTTTCTTT. It encodes CASSWAGGNTEAFF.

This clone has more than one count but fewer than ten. Written as DNA, the CDR3 is TGTGCCAGCAGCTTGAGGGATGGAGGCACTGAAGCTTTCTTT. Amino acids: CASSLRDGGTEAFF. The chain links TRBV5-6 to TRBJ1-1; D not certain. The germline V and J ends were trimmed by 1 base and 4 bases, with 11 bases remaining between them. The germline V gene encodes CDR1 SGHDT and CDR2 YYEEEE. This CDR3 is 14 amino acids long.

The rearrangement joins TRBV15 to TRBJ2-7, with 14 bases identical to TRBD2. V was clipped by 8 bases and J by 5 bases; unmatched bases: 2. Germline CDR1 LNHNV, CDR2 YYDKDF (reference sequence). The length of the CDR3 is 13 residues. CDR3 in amino acids: CATQGLAGDEQYF. The DNA of the CDR3 is TGTGCCACCCAGGGACTAGCGGGAGACGAGCAGTACTTC.

CDR3 loop: CASRGGLARTDTQYF. CDR3 sequence (DNA): TGTGCCAGCAGAGGGGGACTAGCGAGAACAGATACGCAGTATTTT. The chain carries TRBV2 and TRBJ2-3; 10 bases agree with TRBD2. Germline V lookup: CDR1 SNHLY, CDR2 FYNNEI. The CDR3 sequence is 15 residues long. Unmatched junction bases numbered 6, after V lost 6 bases and J lost 3 bases.

The V call is TRBV9, the J call TRBJ1-2, with 9 bases fitting TRBD1. This CDR3 region has 15 residues. The germline V gene encodes CDR1 SGDLS and CDR2 YYNGEE. With 0 bases clipped from V and 3 bases from J, the junction kept 3 bases outside the gene matches. In DNA form, the CDR3 reads TGTGCCAGCAGCGTAGTGGGACAGGGAGACTATGGCTACACCTTC. Translation: CASSVVGQGDYGYTF.

The chain recombines TRBV3-1 (or the pseudogene TRBV3-2) with TRBJ2-7; the D gene is possibly TRBD2 (5 bases). The CDR3 contains 15 residues. Germline CDR1 reads LGHDT; CDR2 reads YNNKEL (reference sequence). V lost 0 bases and J lost 1, with 10 bases in between. CDR3: CASSQEGSWSYEQYF. The CDR3 region has the DNA TGTGCCAGCAGCCAAGAAGGGAGTTGGTCCTACGAGCAGTACTTC.